A selection of T cell receptor beta chains follows, all from one sample in a study of T cells in Graves' hyperthyroidism and ophthalmopathy. One entry per CDR3 protein, called by TCRdb with MiXCR from the multiplex PCR reads. The table records fewer than 450,000 distinct CDR3 sequences, roughly 15% of them present only once. The sequenced sample was blood. The receptors here all came from a woman aged 55 to 70 with Graves' ophthalmopathy. The CDR3 runs from the conserved cysteine through the conserved F or W. The D gene is left open where the match is weak. The size entry is marked missing in some rows and otherwise reads once, few, many or a size class.

D: TRBD2
V: TRBV3-1
size: many
J: TRBJ2-1
CDR3: CASGSGSSYNEQFF
DNA: TGTGCCAGCGGTAGCGGGAGCTCCTACAATGAGCAGTTCTTC

D: TRBD1
V: TRBV5-4
size: many
J: TRBJ2-5
CDR3: CASSSRQGSETQYF
DNA: TGTGCCAGCAGCTCACGACAGGGGTCAGAGACCCAGTACTTC

D: -
V: TRBV18
size: many
J: TRBJ1-1
CDR3: CASSPQQGRNTEAFF
DNA: TGTGCCAGCTCACCACAACAGGGCAGGAACACTGAAGCTTTCTTT

D: TRBD2
V: TRBV7-2
size: many
J: TRBJ2-3
CDR3: CASSWLAGGTDTQYF
DNA: TGTGCCAGCAGCTGGCTAGCGGGCGGCACAGATACGCAGTATTTT

D: -
V: TRBV19
size: -
J: TRBJ1-2
CDR3: CASKRTDIPYGYTF
DNA: TGTGCCAGTAAAAGGACAGACATACCCTATGGCTACACCTTC

D: TRBD1
V: TRBV20-1
size: many
J: TRBJ2-7
CDR3: CSAPPTGGAGYEQYF
DNA: TGCAGTGCTCCCCCGACAGGGGGCGCGGGTTACGAGCAGTACTTC

D: -
V: TRBV5-1
size: many
J: TRBJ1-1
CDR3: CASSLTGKRDTEAFF
DNA: TGCGCCAGCAGCTTGACAGGGAAAAGGGACACTGAAGCTTTCTTT

D: TRBD1
V: TRBV24-1
size: -
J: TRBJ2-1
CDR3: CATSEWGQGMSNEQFF
DNA: TGTGCCACCAGTGAGTGGGGACAGGGTATGAGCAATGAGCAGTTCTTC

D: TRBD1
V: TRBV24-1
size: -
J: TRBJ2-1
CDR3: CATSDPGTVIHEQFF
DNA: TGTGCCACCAGTGACCCCGGGACAGTAATCCATGAGCAGTTCTTC

D: TRBD1
V: TRBV28
size: many
J: TRBJ2-7
CDR3: CASSWGQGSYEQYF
DNA: TGTGCCAGCAGTTGGGGACAGGGGTCCTACGAGCAGTACTTC

D: -
V: TRBV5-1
size: many
J: TRBJ2-3
CDR3: CASSLGGTGTDTQYF
DNA: TGCGCCAGCAGCTTAGGCGGGACTGGCACAGATACGCAGTATTTT

D: TRBD2
V: TRBV3-1
size: many
J: TRBJ2-1
CDR3: CASSHRTSGSKGNEQFF
DNA: TGTGCCAGCAGCCACCGGACTAGCGGCTCTAAGGGAAATGAGCAGTTCTTC

D: -
V: TRBV7-8
size: many
J: TRBJ2-2
CDR3: CASSSRQGGAKRGTGELFF
DNA: TGTGCCAGCAGTTCCCGACAGGGAGGTGCAAAACGAGGGACCGGGGAGCTGTTTTTT

D: -
V: TRBV11-2
size: -
J: TRBJ2-7
CDR3: CASRYRGGPYEQYF
DNA: TGTGCCAGCAGATACAGGGGGGGACCCTACGAGCAGTACTTC

D: -
V: TRBV11-2
size: many
J: TRBJ2-5
CDR3: CASSLELSETQYF
DNA: TGTGCCAGCAGCTTGGAGTTGTCAGAGACCCAGTACTTC

D: TRBD1
V: TRBV30
size: few
J: TRBJ1-5
CDR3: CAWSVTGTGGGNQPQHF
DNA: TGTGCCTGGAGTGTAACGGGGACAGGTGGTGGAAATCAGCCCCAGCATTTT

D: -
V: TRBV13
size: many
J: TRBJ2-1
CDR3: CASSLKVTTHNEQFF
DNA: TGTGCCAGCAGCTTAAAAGTGACTACCCACAATGAGCAGTTCTTC

D: -
V: TRBV20-1
size: -
J: TRBJ1-5
CDR3: CSARAAGGGNQPQHF
DNA: TGCAGTGCTAGAGCCGCGGGGGGTGGAAATCAGCCCCAGCATTTT

D: -
V: TRBV28
size: many
J: TRBJ2-7
CDR3: CASSPGTGISYEQYF
DNA: TGTGCCAGCAGTCCAGGCACCGGCATTTCTTACGAGCAGTACTTC

D: -
V: TRBV6-1
size: many
J: TRBJ2-7
CDR3: CASRGLNEQYF
DNA: TGTGCCAGCAGGGGCTTAAACGAGCAGTACTTC

D: TRBD1
V: TRBV20-1
size: many
J: TRBJ2-1
CDR3: CSAPDGTGAHEQFF
DNA: TGCAGTGCCCCCGACGGGACAGGGGCCCATGAGCAGTTCTTC

D: TRBD2
V: TRBV4-1
size: many
J: TRBJ2-7
CDR3: CASSQESGRGYEQYF
DNA: TGCGCCAGCAGCCAAGAAAGCGGGAGGGGTTACGAGCAGTACTTC

D: TRBD2
V: TRBV7-9
size: -
J: TRBJ2-1
CDR3: CASSPGTSGRHEQFF
DNA: TGTGCCAGCAGCCCCGGGACTAGCGGGAGACATGAGCAGTTCTTC